The rows below give T cell receptor beta chains drawn from one sample of a study of T cell changes during pregnancy in multiple sclerosis. Sequenced by immunoSEQ multiplex PCR; TCRdb stores in-frame clones only, minus some. The sample contains some 60,000 clones, 92% of which appear only once. Here the sequenced sample was peripheral blood, taken in the second trimester of pregnancy. The source of these receptors is a female donor in good health, enrolled as a control in a pregnancy study. CDR3s include the opening cysteine and the closing phenylalanine or tryptophan. Fields, in order: clone size, D gene, V gene, J gene, CDR3 protein, CDR3 DNA. D genes are given only for firm matches. Size values are once, few and many counts, or a class for expanded clones, and some rows have none.

clone size: -; D gene: TRBD2; V gene: TRBV29-1; J gene: TRBJ2-5; CDR3 protein: CSGRELGRETQYF; CDR3 DNA: TGCAGCGGAAGGGAACTCGGGAGGGAGACCCAGTACTTC
clone size: -; D gene: -; V gene: TRBV30; J gene: TRBJ2-2; CDR3 protein: CAWRRSGTGELFF; CDR3 DNA: TGTGCCTGGAGACGATCCGGGACCGGGGAGCTGTTTTTT
clone size: -; D gene: TRBD2; V gene: TRBV2; J gene: TRBJ2-1; CDR3 protein: CASSEREASAYNEQFF; CDR3 DNA: TGTGCCAGCAGTGAGCGGGAGGCCTCGGCCTACAATGAGCAGTTCTTC
clone size: -; D gene: -; V gene: TRBV2; J gene: TRBJ2-5; CDR3 protein: CASRGQETQYF; CDR3 DNA: TGTGCCAGCCGAGGGCAAGAGACCCAGTACTTC
clone size: -; D gene: TRBD1; V gene: TRBV11-2; J gene: TRBJ2-5; CDR3 protein: CASSYRGETQYF; CDR3 DNA: TGTGCCAGCAGCTACAGGGGAGAGACCCAGTACTTC
clone size: -; D gene: -; V gene: TRBV25-1; J gene: TRBJ2-2; CDR3 protein: CASSEPRVKGGELFF; CDR3 DNA: TGTGCCAGCAGTGAACCCAGGGTCAAGGGCGGGGAGCTGTTTTTT
clone size: -; D gene: TRBD2; V gene: TRBV7-3; J gene: TRBJ2-2; CDR3 protein: CASSMGLAGETGELFF; CDR3 DNA: TGTGCCAGCAGTATGGGACTAGCGGGAGAAACCGGGGAGCTGTTTTTT
clone size: -; D gene: TRBD1; V gene: TRBV7-8; J gene: TRBJ2-1; CDR3 protein: CASSLSPGTGQAISSYNEQFF; CDR3 DNA: TGTGCCAGCAGCTTATCCCCCGGGACAGGTCAGGCTATTAGCTCCTACAATGAGCAGTTCTTC
clone size: once; D gene: TRBD1; V gene: TRBV11-2; J gene: TRBJ2-3; CDR3 protein: CASSLSWTGATDTQYF; CDR3 DNA: TGTGCCAGCAGCTTATCTTGGACAGGGGCCACAGATACGCAGTATTTT
clone size: -; D gene: TRBD2; V gene: TRBV27; J gene: TRBJ2-2; CDR3 protein: CASLRLAGHTGELFF; CDR3 DNA: TGTGCCAGCTTGAGACTAGCGGGGCACACCGGGGAGCTGTTTTTT
clone size: -; D gene: TRBD2; V gene: TRBV11-2; J gene: TRBJ2-7; CDR3 protein: CASSRGASGIIYEQYF; CDR3 DNA: TGTGCCAGCAGCAGAGGGGCTAGCGGGATTATCTACGAGCAGTACTTC
clone size: -; D gene: -; V gene: TRBV2; J gene: TRBJ2-6; CDR3 protein: CASSVVPTGGANVLTF; CDR3 DNA: TGTGCCAGCAGCGTAGTCCCGACGGGTGGGGCCAACGTCCTGACTTTC
clone size: few; D gene: TRBD1; V gene: TRBV5-1; J gene: TRBJ1-4; CDR3 protein: CASSLVGQPATNEKLFF; CDR3 DNA: TGCGCCAGCAGCTTGGTGGGACAGCCCGCAACTAATGAAAAACTGTTTTTT
clone size: -; D gene: -; V gene: TRBV7-3; J gene: TRBJ2-1; CDR3 protein: CASSLNGEQFF; CDR3 DNA: TGTGCCAGCAGCTTAAACGGTGAGCAGTTCTTC
clone size: -; D gene: -; V gene: TRBV6-6; J gene: TRBJ1-5; CDR3 protein: CASSKQGHNQPQHF; CDR3 DNA: TGTGCCAGCAGTAAACAGGGTCACAATCAGCCCCAGCATTTT
clone size: -; D gene: TRBD1; V gene: TRBV18; J gene: TRBJ1-2; CDR3 protein: CASSPPNQGAGGYTF; CDR3 DNA: TGTGCCAGCTCACCACCGAACCAGGGGGCGGGAGGCTACACCTTC
clone size: once; D gene: -; V gene: TRBV2; J gene: TRBJ1-2; CDR3 protein: CASSYRARGYTF; CDR3 DNA: TGTGCCAGCAGTTACAGGGCGAGAGGCTACACCTTC
clone size: -; D gene: -; V gene: TRBV27; J gene: TRBJ2-5; CDR3 protein: CASSSGLMGGGQETQYF; CDR3 DNA: TGTGCCAGCAGTTCCGGGCTAATGGGGGGTGGACAAGAGACCCAGTACTTC